These T cell receptor beta chains were read from a single sample in a study of cytomegalovirus exposure and HLA in healthy donors. Profiled with immunoSEQ multiplex PCR; TCRdb holds only in-frame clones, not every one. This sample yields roughly 160,000 clones, of which about 85% are seen a single time; 1% belongs to the top ten. Sequencing was done on a sample of PBMCs. These receptors originate from a boy between 2 and 15 years old in good health and CMV-seronegative. The CDR3 runs from the conserved cysteine through the conserved F or W. A D gene is named only where the DNA matches it firmly. Rows may omit the clone size; those that give it use once, few, many or a size class.

D gene: NA; V gene: TRBV28; clone size: NA; J gene: TRBJ1-1; CDR3 DNA: TGTGCCAGCAGTTTCCAGGGGATACACACTGAAGCTTTCTTT; CDR3 protein: CASSFQGIHTEAFF
D gene: NA; V gene: TRBV2; clone size: NA; J gene: TRBJ2-6; CDR3 DNA: TGTGCCAGCAGTGAAGGATACGGGTCTGGGGCCAACGTCCTGACTTTC; CDR3 protein: CASSEGYGSGANVLTF
D gene: NA; V gene: TRBV21-1; clone size: NA; J gene: TRBJ2-7; CDR3 DNA: TGTGCCAGCAGCAAAGTGGAAGCGGGAGGGCACGAGCAGTACTTC; CDR3 protein: CASSKVEAGGHEQYF
D gene: NA; V gene: TRBV9; clone size: NA; J gene: TRBJ2-5; CDR3 DNA: TGTGCCAGCAGCTTCCCGGACATGCAAGAGACCCAGTACTTC; CDR3 protein: CASSFPDMQETQYF
D gene: TRBD1; V gene: TRBV7-9; clone size: NA; J gene: TRBJ1-1; CDR3 DNA: TGTGCCAGCAGCTTAGCGCTCCCCAGGGGGTTCACTGAAGCTTTCTTT; CDR3 protein: CASSLALPRGFTEAFF
D gene: TRBD1; V gene: TRBV5-4; clone size: NA; J gene: TRBJ1-2; CDR3 DNA: TGTGCCAGCAGCTTCGGACAGGGGGCACGAGGCTACACCTTC; CDR3 protein: CASSFGQGARGYTF
D gene: NA; V gene: TRBV4-2; clone size: NA; J gene: TRBJ2-6; CDR3 DNA: TGTGCCAGCAGCCATCCTCTAGGCTCTGGGGCCAACGTCCTGACTTTC; CDR3 protein: CASSHPLGSGANVLTF
D gene: NA; V gene: TRBV5-1; clone size: NA; J gene: TRBJ2-5; CDR3 DNA: TGCGCCAGCAGCTTGGAGTTCCCCCTACAAGAGACCCAGTACTTC; CDR3 protein: CASSLEFPLQETQYF
D gene: TRBD1; V gene: TRBV5-5; clone size: NA; J gene: TRBJ2-7; CDR3 DNA: TGTGCCAGCAGCTTTAGGGGGCCCTACGAGCAGTACTTC; CDR3 protein: CASSFRGPYEQYF
D gene: TRBD1; V gene: TRBV11-2; clone size: NA; J gene: TRBJ1-1; CDR3 DNA: TGTGCCAGCAGCTTCGCACCGACAGGGGGCTCAGGAGCTTTCTTT; CDR3 protein: CASSFAPTGGSGAFF
D gene: NA; V gene: TRBV11-2; clone size: NA; J gene: TRBJ2-1; CDR3 DNA: TGTGCCAGCAGCTTAGATTTAGCTAGGATTACCTACAATGAGCAGTTCTTC; CDR3 protein: CASSLDLARITYNEQFF
D gene: NA; V gene: TRBV5-1; clone size: NA; J gene: TRBJ2-2; CDR3 DNA: TGCGCCAGCAGCTTGACAGGCACCGGGGAGCTGTTTTTT; CDR3 protein: CASSLTGTGELFF
D gene: TRBD1; V gene: TRBV9; clone size: once; J gene: TRBJ1-2; CDR3 DNA: TGTGCCAGCAGCGTAGAGGGGCAGGGGGCCCCTAACTATGGCTACACCTTC; CDR3 protein: CASSVEGQGAPNYGYTF
D gene: NA; V gene: TRBV28; clone size: few; J gene: TRBJ1-1; CDR3 DNA: TGTGCCAGCAGTTTATGGACAGGGAACACTGAAGCTTTCTTT; CDR3 protein: CASSLWTGNTEAFF
D gene: TRBD1; V gene: TRBV27; clone size: NA; J gene: TRBJ1-2; CDR3 DNA: TGTGCCAGCAGTTTATCGGGGACAGGAATCTACACCTTC; CDR3 protein: CASSLSGTGIYTF
D gene: TRBD1; V gene: TRBV5-1; clone size: NA; J gene: TRBJ1-2; CDR3 DNA: TGCGCCAGCAGCGCAACCCGGGACAGGGGGCTCTACTATGGCTACACCTTC; CDR3 protein: CASSATRDRGLYYGYTF
D gene: NA; V gene: TRBV28; clone size: NA; J gene: TRBJ2-7; CDR3 DNA: TGTGCCAGCAGTTTATACCCTCAGTACGAGCAGTACTTC; CDR3 protein: CASSLYPQYEQYF
D gene: NA; V gene: TRBV20-1; clone size: NA; J gene: TRBJ1-2; CDR3 DNA: TGCAGTGCTCGGGACTTAAAGGGCTACACCTTC; CDR3 protein: CSARDLKGYTF
D gene: NA; V gene: TRBV7-6; clone size: NA; J gene: TRBJ2-1; CDR3 DNA: TGTGCCAGCAGCCTTACTCCGGGGGGCCAAGCTTACAATGAGCAGTTCTTC; CDR3 protein: CASSLTPGGQAYNEQFF
D gene: NA; V gene: TRBV21-1; clone size: NA; J gene: TRBJ1-1; CDR3 DNA: TGTGCCAGCAGCAAACAATCAGGGTTCTGGTGGCGGACTGAAGCTTTCTTT; CDR3 protein: CASSKQSGFWWRTEAFF
D gene: NA; V gene: TRBV6-1; clone size: NA; J gene: TRBJ2-5; CDR3 DNA: TGTGCCAGCAGTGCGGAAGAGACCCAGTACTTC; CDR3 protein: CASSAEETQYF
D gene: NA; V gene: TRBV7-6; clone size: few; J gene: TRBJ1-4; CDR3 DNA: TGTGCCAGCAGCTTAATCGGGGGAGAATATTCGAAACTGTTTTTT; CDR3 protein: CASSLIGGEYSKLFF
D gene: NA; V gene: TRBV30; clone size: NA; J gene: TRBJ2-1; CDR3 DNA: TGTGCCTGGAGTGACAGGGTTTCTAGCAATGAGCAGTTCTTC; CDR3 protein: CAWSDRVSSNEQFF
D gene: TRBD2; V gene: TRBV7-9; clone size: NA; J gene: TRBJ2-3; CDR3 DNA: TGTGCCAGCAGCTTAAGGGCACTAGCGGTACTAACAGATACGCAGTATTTT; CDR3 protein: CASSLRALAVLTDTQYF
D gene: NA; V gene: TRBV6-7; clone size: NA; J gene: TRBJ1-1; CDR3 DNA: TGTGCCAACAGAAAGGGGTTCATGAACACTGAAGCTTTCTTT; CDR3 protein: CANRKGFMNTEAFF
D gene: TRBD1; V gene: TRBV4-2; clone size: NA; J gene: TRBJ1-3; CDR3 DNA: TGTGCCAGCAGCCAGGGCGTGCAGGGGGCGTTTTCGTCCGGAAACACCATATATTTT; CDR3 protein: CASSQGVQGAFSSGNTIYF
D gene: TRBD1; V gene: TRBV19; clone size: NA; J gene: TRBJ2-1; CDR3 DNA: TGTGCCAGTAGTGTAGGGACAGGGTTGTACAATGAGCAGTTCTTC; CDR3 protein: CASSVGTGLYNEQFF
D gene: TRBD1; V gene: TRBV10-1; clone size: NA; J gene: TRBJ2-7; CDR3 DNA: TGCGCCAGCAGCTACACCGGGACAGGAAAGGACGAGCAGTACTTC; CDR3 protein: CASSYTGTGKDEQYF
D gene: TRBD1; V gene: TRBV10-1; clone size: NA; J gene: TRBJ2-2; CDR3 DNA: TGCGCCAGCAACGACAGGGCCGGGGAGCTGTTTTTT; CDR3 protein: CASNDRAGELFF
D gene: NA; V gene: TRBV6-1; clone size: NA; J gene: TRBJ1-5; CDR3 DNA: TGTGCCAGCAGTGACGGGGGGTATAGCAATCAGCCCCAGCATTTT; CDR3 protein: CASSDGGYSNQPQHF
D gene: TRBD1; V gene: TRBV30; clone size: few; J gene: TRBJ2-7; CDR3 DNA: TGTGCCTGGAGTTTCACGGGACAGATCTACGAGCAGTACTTC; CDR3 protein: CAWSFTGQIYEQYF
D gene: TRBD2; V gene: TRBV28; clone size: NA; J gene: TRBJ2-5; CDR3 DNA: TGTGCCAGCAGGTTGGGGGGGTTACGGGGGAGTGAGAAGACCCAGTACTTC; CDR3 protein: CASRLGGLRGSEKTQYF
D gene: TRBD2; V gene: TRBV10-2; clone size: NA; J gene: TRBJ2-2; CDR3 DNA: TGCGCCAGCTTAGGGACTAGCGGGATAATCACCGGGGAGCTGTTTTTT; CDR3 protein: CASLGTSGIITGELFF
D gene: NA; V gene: TRBV19; clone size: NA; J gene: TRBJ1-3; CDR3 DNA: TGTGCCAGTAGTACCACCCACGGTTTAAAGAGCTCTGGAAACACCATATATTTT; CDR3 protein: CASSTTHGLKSSGNTIYF
D gene: TRBD2; V gene: TRBV5-1; clone size: NA; J gene: TRBJ2-3; CDR3 DNA: TGCGCCAGCAGCTTGGCCGGACTAGCGGGCCTCACAGATACGCAGTATTTT; CDR3 protein: CASSLAGLAGLTDTQYF
D gene: TRBD1; V gene: TRBV7-8; clone size: NA; J gene: TRBJ1-5; CDR3 DNA: TGTGCCAGCAGCGGGCGACAGGGGGCCCATAGCAATCAGCCCCAGCATTTT; CDR3 protein: CASSGRQGAHSNQPQHF
D gene: NA; V gene: TRBV7-6; clone size: once; J gene: TRBJ2-2; CDR3 DNA: TGTGCCAGCAGCTTAGCACGGGTCACCGGGGAGCTGTTTTTT; CDR3 protein: CASSLARVTGELFF
D gene: TRBD1; V gene: TRBV11-2; clone size: NA; J gene: TRBJ2-3; CDR3 DNA: TGTGCCAGCAGCTTTAGACAGGGGAGTTGGGCAGATACGCAGTATTTT; CDR3 protein: CASSFRQGSWADTQYF
D gene: NA; V gene: TRBV5-4; clone size: NA; J gene: TRBJ2-3; CDR3 DNA: TGTGCCACCTCGACCTCGGTAACAGGAACAGATACGCAGTATTTT; CDR3 protein: CATSTSVTGTDTQYF
D gene: TRBD2; V gene: TRBV10-3; clone size: NA; J gene: TRBJ2-5; CDR3 DNA: TGTGCCATCAGCGCCCTATTAGCGGGAGGGCCGGGAGAGACCCAGTACTTC; CDR3 protein: CAISALLAGGPGETQYF
D gene: NA; V gene: TRBV10-3; clone size: NA; J gene: TRBJ2-5; CDR3 DNA: TGTGCCATCAGTGAGTCGACGGGGAGCTATCAAGAGACCCAGTACTTC; CDR3 protein: CAISESTGSYQETQYF
D gene: TRBD1; V gene: TRBV10-3; clone size: NA; J gene: TRBJ1-1; CDR3 DNA: TGTGCCACCACAGGGGTTGGCACTGAAGCTTTCTTT; CDR3 protein: CATTGVGTEAFF
D gene: NA; V gene: TRBV6-6; clone size: NA; J gene: TRBJ1-3; CDR3 DNA: TGTGCCAGCAGTGCAGGAAGCTCTGGAAACACCATATATTTT; CDR3 protein: CASSAGSSGNTIYF
D gene: NA; V gene: TRBV10-1; clone size: NA; J gene: TRBJ1-2; CDR3 DNA: TGCGCCAGCAGCCCCCCGGGATTTAACTATGGCTACACCTTC; CDR3 protein: CASSPPGFNYGYTF
D gene: NA; V gene: TRBV6-1; clone size: NA; J gene: TRBJ2-1; CDR3 DNA: TGTGCCAGCAGGGTTACAGGGCGGTTCTACAATGAGCAGTTCTTC; CDR3 protein: CASRVTGRFYNEQFF
D gene: TRBD1; V gene: TRBV4-1; clone size: NA; J gene: TRBJ1-6; CDR3 DNA: TGCGCCAGCAGCCCAGAGGGGGCCTCCTATAATTCACCCCTCCACTTT; CDR3 protein: CASSPEGASYNSPLHF
D gene: TRBD1; V gene: TRBV27; clone size: NA; J gene: TRBJ2-7; CDR3 DNA: TGTGCCAGCAGCCGGGGACAGGGGGGCTACGAGCAGTACTTC; CDR3 protein: CASSRGQGGYEQYF
D gene: NA; V gene: TRBV7-3; clone size: NA; J gene: TRBJ1-2; CDR3 DNA: TGTGCCACCTACAGGGAGGGCTATGGCTACACCTTC; CDR3 protein: CATYREGYGYTF
D gene: NA; V gene: TRBV27; clone size: NA; J gene: TRBJ2-3; CDR3 DNA: TGTGCCAGCAAGGCAGGGCCCTACAGCACAGATACGCAGTATTTT; CDR3 protein: CASKAGPYSTDTQYF
D gene: TRBD2; V gene: TRBV9; clone size: NA; J gene: TRBJ2-5; CDR3 DNA: TGTGCCAGCAGCGCTCTAGCGGGGGGGAAATCTGGGGAGACCCAGTACTTC; CDR3 protein: CASSALAGGKSGETQYF
D gene: NA; V gene: TRBV7-9; clone size: NA; J gene: TRBJ2-1; CDR3 DNA: TGTGCCAGCAGCTTAGAGGGGCTCGAAGGTTGGGGTGCCTCCAATGAGCAGTTCTTC; CDR3 protein: CASSLEGLEGWGASNEQFF
D gene: NA; V gene: TRBV10-3; clone size: NA; J gene: TRBJ2-1; CDR3 DNA: TGTGCCATCAGTATAGCGGAGAGCTCCTACAATGAGCAGTTCTTC; CDR3 protein: CAISIAESSYNEQFF
D gene: NA; V gene: TRBV4-1; clone size: NA; J gene: TRBJ1-6; CDR3 DNA: TGCGCCAGCAGCCAAGAAGGGGTGTCACCCCTCCACTTT; CDR3 protein: CASSQEGVSPLHF